This TCR beta chain derives from a study of blood T cells in healthy people across ages. A note on this clonotype: One base away lies a much larger clone, so this may be a sequencing read error.

It was with a sample-barcoded 5' primer and a J-beta primer mix that a second PCR of roughly 6 to 12 cycles was run. TCRdb re-analysed the 5' RACE reads in MiXCR, keeping a single row per CDR3 protein. The sample holds 1.5 million to 2 million distinct CDR3 sequences; 28% are singletons and the top ten take 7.7%. The CDR3 runs to 15 residues. Germline V lookup: CDR1 MGHRA, CDR2 YSYEKL. V lost 4 bases, J lost 13 bases, and 15 bases stayed unmatched. The gene calls are TRBV4-1 and TRBJ2-1; 8 bases map to TRBD2. The sample was blood. The clonotype originates from a woman in her thirties in good health. This chain's CDR3 is CASSLGRGAQETQFF. The CDR3, as DNA: TGCGCCAGCAGCCTAGGGCGGGGGGCCCAAGAGACCCAGTTCTTC.